The subject of this entry is one T cell receptor beta chain. Its antigen is not identified. This CDR3 comprises 15 residues. V lost 2 bases, J lost 6 bases, and 9 bases stayed unmatched. Germline V gives CDR1 GTSNPN, CDR2 SVGIG (reference sequence). While CD8+ and CD4+ T cells were isolated negatively, TEMRA cells were enriched by FACS. RNA was extracted with the RNeasy kit, and a quantity of roughly 0.45 to 1 ug was reverse transcribed using random hexamers. Amplification of the TCR beta CDR3 was carried out by immunoSEQ multiplex PCR, which spanned a total of 54 Vbeta and 13 Jbeta segments. TCRdb reanalysed the immunoSEQ multiplex PCR reads using MiXCR and keeps one entry per CDR3 protein. The top ten clones hold 0.08% to 0.095% of a sample with 200,000 to 250,000 distinct CDR3 sequences, approximately 95% of them seen once. This record comes from a study of CD8 T cells in Susac syndrome. Study outcomes and limitations: Only a relatively small number of individuals were included in the TCR sequencing and HLA analysis.

Sequenced material: CD4+ T cells from PBMCs. The TCR comes from a human donor with multiple sclerosis. The V gene is TRBV30, the J gene TRBJ2-4; 8 nucleotides match TRBD2. The CDR3 sequence is CAWSIRGGVRNIQYF. The CDR3 nucleotides are TGTGCCTGGAGTATACGGGGGGGCGTACGAAACATTCAGTACTTC.